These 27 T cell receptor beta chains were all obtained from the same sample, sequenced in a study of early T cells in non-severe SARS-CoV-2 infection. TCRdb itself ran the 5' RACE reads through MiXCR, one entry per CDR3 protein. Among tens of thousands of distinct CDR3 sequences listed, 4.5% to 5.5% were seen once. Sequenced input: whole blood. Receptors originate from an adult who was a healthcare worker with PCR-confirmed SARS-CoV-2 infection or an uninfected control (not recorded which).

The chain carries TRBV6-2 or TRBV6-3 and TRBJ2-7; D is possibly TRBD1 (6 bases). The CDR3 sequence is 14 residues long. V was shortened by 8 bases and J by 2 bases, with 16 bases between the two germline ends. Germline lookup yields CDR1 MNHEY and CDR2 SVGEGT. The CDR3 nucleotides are TGTGCCAGCGCTAGGACAGACACCACCTACGAGCAGTACTTC. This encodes CASARTDTTYEQYF.

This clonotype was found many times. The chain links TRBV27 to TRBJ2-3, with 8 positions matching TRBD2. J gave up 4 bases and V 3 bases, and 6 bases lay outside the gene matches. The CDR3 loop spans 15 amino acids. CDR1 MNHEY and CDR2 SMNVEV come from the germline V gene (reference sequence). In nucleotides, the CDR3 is TGTGCCAGCAGTTTTAACGGGGGGGGCTCAGATACGCAGTATTTT. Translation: CASSFNGGGSDTQYF.

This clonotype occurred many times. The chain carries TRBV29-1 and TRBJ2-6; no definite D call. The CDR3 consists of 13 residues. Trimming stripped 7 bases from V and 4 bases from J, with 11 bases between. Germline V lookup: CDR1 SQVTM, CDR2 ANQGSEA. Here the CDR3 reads CSALPRGANVLTF. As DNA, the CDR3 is TGCAGCGCCCTACCGCGCGGGGCCAACGTCCTGACTTTC.

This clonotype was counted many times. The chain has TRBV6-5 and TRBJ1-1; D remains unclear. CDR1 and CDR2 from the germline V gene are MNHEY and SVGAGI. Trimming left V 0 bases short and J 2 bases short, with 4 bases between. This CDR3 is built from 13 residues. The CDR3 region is CASSYSDNTEAFF. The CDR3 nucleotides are TGTGCCAGCAGTTACTCCGATAACACTGAAGCTTTCTTT.

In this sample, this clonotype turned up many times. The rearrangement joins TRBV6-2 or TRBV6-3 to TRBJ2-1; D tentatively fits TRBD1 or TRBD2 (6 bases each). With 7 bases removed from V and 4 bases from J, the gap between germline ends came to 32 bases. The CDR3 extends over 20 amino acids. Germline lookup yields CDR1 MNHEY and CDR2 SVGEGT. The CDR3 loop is CASTVSGGGHRIAAYNEQFF. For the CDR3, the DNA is TGTGCCAGCACCGTAAGTGGGGGCGGTCATCGAATAGCGGCTTACAATGAGCAGTTCTTC.

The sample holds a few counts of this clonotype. The CDR3 nucleotides are TGTGCCAGCAGGAACTCCGGGGGGACTGAAGCTTTCTTT. This codes for CASRNSGGTEAFF. V and J are TRBV7-2 and TRBJ1-1; possibly TRBD1 for D (5 bases). Trimming pared 6 bases from V and 5 bases from J, leaving 13 bases between. The CDR3 loop spans 13 amino acids. The germline V gene encodes CDR1 SGHTA and CDR2 FQGNSA.

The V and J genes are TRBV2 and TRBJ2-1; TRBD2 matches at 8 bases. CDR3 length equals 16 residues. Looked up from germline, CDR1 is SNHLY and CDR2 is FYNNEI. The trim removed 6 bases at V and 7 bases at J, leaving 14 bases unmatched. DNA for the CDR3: TGTGCCAGCAGGGATCCACCGGGAGGGCGGCTAAATGAGCAGTTCTTC. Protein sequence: CASRDPPGGRLNEQFF.

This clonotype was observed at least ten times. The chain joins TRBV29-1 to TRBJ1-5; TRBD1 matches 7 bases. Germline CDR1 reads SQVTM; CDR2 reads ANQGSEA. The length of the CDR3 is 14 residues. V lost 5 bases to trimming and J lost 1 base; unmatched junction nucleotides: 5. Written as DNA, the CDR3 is TGCAGCGTTACCCTACAGGGGAGCAATCAGCCCCAGCATTTT. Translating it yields CSVTLQGSNQPQHF.

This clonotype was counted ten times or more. The CDR3 sequence is CASSPRWDSQKTYEQYF. As DNA, the CDR3 is TGTGCCAGTAGTCCTAGATGGGACTCACAAAAAACCTACGAGCAGTACTTC. The chain couples TRBV19 to TRBJ2-7; D is possibly TRBD2 (6 bases). V was trimmed by 5 bases and J by 2 bases, leaving 22 bases between them. The CDR3 has 17 residues. CDR1 LNHDA and CDR2 SQIVND come from the germline V gene (reference sequence).

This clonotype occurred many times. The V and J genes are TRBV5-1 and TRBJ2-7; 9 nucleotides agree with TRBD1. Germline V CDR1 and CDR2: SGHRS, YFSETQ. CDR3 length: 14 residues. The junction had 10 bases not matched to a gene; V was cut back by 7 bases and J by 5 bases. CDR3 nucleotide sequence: TGCGCCAGCGGTTCCGGGACAGGGCACCACGAGCAGTACTTC. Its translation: CASGSGTGHHEQYF. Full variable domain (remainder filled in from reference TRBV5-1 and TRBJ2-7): KAGVTQTPRYLIKTRGQQVTLSCSPISGHRSVSWYQQTPGQGLQFLFEYFSETQRNKGNFPGRFSGRQFSNSRSEMNVSTLELGDSALYLCASGSGTGHHEQYFGPGTRLTVT.

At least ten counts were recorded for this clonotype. CDR3 in amino acids: CASSLGQLNSPLHF. CDR3 nucleotides: TGTGCCAGCAGCTTAGGACAGCTAAATTCACCCCTCCACTTT. The chain employs TRBV7-9 and TRBJ1-6; D is perhaps TRBD1 (5 bases). Trimming stripped 1 base from V and 7 bases from J, with 8 bases between. The CDR3 extends over 14 amino acids. Germline lookup yields CDR1 SEHNR and CDR2 FQNEAQ (reference sequence). Based on the CDR3 plus reference TRBV7-9 and TRBJ1-6, the full variable domain is DTGVSQNPRHKITKRGQNVTFRCDPISEHNRLYWYRQTLGQGPEFLTYFQNEAQLEKSRLLSDRFSAERPKGSFSTLEIQRTEQGDSAMYLCASSLGQLNSPLHFGNGTRLTVT.

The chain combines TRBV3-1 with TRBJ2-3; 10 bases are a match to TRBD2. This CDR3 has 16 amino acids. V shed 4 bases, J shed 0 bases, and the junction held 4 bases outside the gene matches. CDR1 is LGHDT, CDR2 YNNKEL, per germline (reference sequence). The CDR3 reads CASSRGLAASTDTQYF. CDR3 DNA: TGTGCCAGCAGCCGAGGACTAGCGGCTAGCACAGATACGCAGTATTTT.

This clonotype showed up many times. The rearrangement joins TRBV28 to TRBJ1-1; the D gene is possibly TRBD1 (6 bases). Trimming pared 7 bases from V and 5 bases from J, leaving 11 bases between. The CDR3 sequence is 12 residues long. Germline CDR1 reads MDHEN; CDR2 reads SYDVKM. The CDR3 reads CASTATGTEAFF. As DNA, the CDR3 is TGTGCCAGCACTGCTACAGGGACTGAAGCTTTCTTT. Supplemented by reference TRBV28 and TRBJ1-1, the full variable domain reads DVKVTQSSRYLVKRTGEKVFLECVQDMDHENMFWYRQDPGLGLRLIYFSYDVKMKEKGDIPEGYSVSREKKERFSLILESASTNQTSMYLCASTATGTEAFFGQGTRLTVV.

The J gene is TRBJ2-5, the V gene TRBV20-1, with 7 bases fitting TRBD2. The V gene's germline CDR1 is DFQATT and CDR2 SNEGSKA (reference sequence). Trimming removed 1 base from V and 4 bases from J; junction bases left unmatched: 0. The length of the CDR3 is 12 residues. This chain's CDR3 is CSARAGGETQYF. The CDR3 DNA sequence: TGCAGTGCTAGAGCGGGGGGAGAGACCCAGTACTTC.

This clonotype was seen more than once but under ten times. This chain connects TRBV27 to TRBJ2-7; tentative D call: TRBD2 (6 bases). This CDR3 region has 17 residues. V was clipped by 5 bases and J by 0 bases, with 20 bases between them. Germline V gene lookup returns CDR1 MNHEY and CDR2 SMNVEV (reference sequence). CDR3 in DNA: TGTGCCAGCAGTCCAAGGGGTCTAGCGACCAGCTCCTACGAGCAGTACTTC. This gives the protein CASSPRGLATSSYEQYF.

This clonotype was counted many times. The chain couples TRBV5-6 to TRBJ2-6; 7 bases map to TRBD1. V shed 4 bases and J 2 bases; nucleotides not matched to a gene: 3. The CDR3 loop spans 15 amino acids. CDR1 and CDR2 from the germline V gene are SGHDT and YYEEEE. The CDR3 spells CASSLTGAGANVLTF. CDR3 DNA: TGTGCCAGCAGCCTAACAGGGGCTGGGGCCAACGTCCTGACTTTC.

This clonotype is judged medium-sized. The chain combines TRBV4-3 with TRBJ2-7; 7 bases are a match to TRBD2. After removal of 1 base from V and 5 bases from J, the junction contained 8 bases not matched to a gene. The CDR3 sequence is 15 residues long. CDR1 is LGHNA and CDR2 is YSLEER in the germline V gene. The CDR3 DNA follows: TGCGCCAGCAGCCAAGTCTGGGTTGCGGGAGACGAGCAGTACTTC. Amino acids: CASSQVWVAGDEQYF.

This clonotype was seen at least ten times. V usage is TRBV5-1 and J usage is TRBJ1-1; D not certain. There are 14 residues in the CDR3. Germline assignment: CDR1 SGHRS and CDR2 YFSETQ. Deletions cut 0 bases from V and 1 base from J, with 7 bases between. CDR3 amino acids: CASSLGTANTEAFF. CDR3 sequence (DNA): TGCGCCAGCAGCTTGGGGACTGCGAACACTGAAGCTTTCTTT.

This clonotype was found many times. The CDR3, as DNA: TGCGCCAGCAGCCCTCAGGTAGCGAGGCACGAGCAGTACTTC. Residues: CASSPQVARHEQYF. This sequence joins TRBV5-1 and TRBJ2-7, with D tentatively TRBD2 (5 bases). CDR3 size: 14 residues. Trimming removed 4 bases from V and 5 bases from J, with 16 bases in between. The V gene's germline CDR1 is SGHRS and CDR2 YFSETQ.

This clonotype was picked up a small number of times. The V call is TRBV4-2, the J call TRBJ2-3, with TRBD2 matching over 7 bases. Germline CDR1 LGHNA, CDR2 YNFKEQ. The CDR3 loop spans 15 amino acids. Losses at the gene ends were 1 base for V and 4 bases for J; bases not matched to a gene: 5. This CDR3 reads CASSQVGGSADTQYF. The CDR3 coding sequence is TGTGCCAGCAGCCAAGTAGGCGGGAGTGCAGATACGCAGTATTTT.

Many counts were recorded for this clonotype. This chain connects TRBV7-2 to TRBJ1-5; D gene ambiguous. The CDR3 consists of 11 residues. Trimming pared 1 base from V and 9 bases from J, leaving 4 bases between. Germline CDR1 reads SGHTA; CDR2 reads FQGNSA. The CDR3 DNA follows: TGTGCCAGCAGCTTAGGAGGGCCCCAGCATTTT. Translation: CASSLGGPQHF.

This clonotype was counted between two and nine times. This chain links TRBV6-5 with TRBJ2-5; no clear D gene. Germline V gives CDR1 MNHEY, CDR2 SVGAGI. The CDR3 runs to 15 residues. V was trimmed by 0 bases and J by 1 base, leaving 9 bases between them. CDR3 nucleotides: TGTGCCAGCAGTTACTCGATTGGACCCCAAGAGACCCAGTACTTC. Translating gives CASSYSIGPQETQYF.

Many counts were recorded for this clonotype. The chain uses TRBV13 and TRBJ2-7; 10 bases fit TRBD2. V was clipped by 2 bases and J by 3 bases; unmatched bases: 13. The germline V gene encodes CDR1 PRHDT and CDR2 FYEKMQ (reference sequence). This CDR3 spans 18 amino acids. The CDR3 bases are TGTGCCAGCAGCTTAAATCCATCGGGGACTAGCGCTCACTACGAGCAGTACTTC. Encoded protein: CASSLNPSGTSAHYEQYF.

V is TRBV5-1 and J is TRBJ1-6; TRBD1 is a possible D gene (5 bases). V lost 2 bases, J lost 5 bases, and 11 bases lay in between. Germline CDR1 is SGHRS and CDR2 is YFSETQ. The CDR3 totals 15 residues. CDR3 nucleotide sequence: TGCGCCAGCAGCTTTGTGGGACGGCATAATTCACCCCTCCACTTT. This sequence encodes CASSFVGRHNSPLHF.

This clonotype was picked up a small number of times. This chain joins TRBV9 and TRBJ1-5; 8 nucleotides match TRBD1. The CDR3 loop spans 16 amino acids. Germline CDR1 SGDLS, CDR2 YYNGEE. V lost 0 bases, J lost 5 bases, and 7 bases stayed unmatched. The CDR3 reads CASSVEHRGSDQPQHF. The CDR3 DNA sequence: TGTGCCAGCAGCGTAGAGCACAGGGGGAGCGATCAGCCCCAGCATTTT.

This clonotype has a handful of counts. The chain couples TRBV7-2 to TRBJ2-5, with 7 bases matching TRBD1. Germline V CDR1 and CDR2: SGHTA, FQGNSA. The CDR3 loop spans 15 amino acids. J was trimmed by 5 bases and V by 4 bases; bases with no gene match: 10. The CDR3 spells CASSSYQGGRETQYF. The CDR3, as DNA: TGTGCCAGCAGCTCGTACCAAGGGGGCCGGGAGACCCAGTACTTC. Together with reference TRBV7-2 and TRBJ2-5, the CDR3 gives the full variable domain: GAGVSQSPSNKVTEKGKDVELRCDPISGHTALYWYRQSLGQGLEFLIYFQGNSAPDKSGLPSDRFSAERTGGSVSTLTIQRTQQEDSAVYLCASSSYQGGRETQYFGPGTRLLVL.

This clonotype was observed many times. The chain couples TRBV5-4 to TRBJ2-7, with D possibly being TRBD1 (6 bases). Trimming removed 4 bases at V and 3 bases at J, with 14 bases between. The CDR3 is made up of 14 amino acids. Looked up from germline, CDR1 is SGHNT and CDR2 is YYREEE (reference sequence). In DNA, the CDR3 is TGTGCCAGCAGCCCGGGACAAGACCGCTACGAGCAGTACTTC. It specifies CASSPGQDRYEQYF. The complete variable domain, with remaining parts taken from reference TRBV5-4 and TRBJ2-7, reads ETGVTQSPTHLIKTRGQQVTLRCSSQSGHNTVSWYQQALGQGPQFIFQYYREEENGRGNFPPRFSGLQFPNYSSELNVNALELDDSALYLCASSPGQDRYEQYFGPGTRLTVT.